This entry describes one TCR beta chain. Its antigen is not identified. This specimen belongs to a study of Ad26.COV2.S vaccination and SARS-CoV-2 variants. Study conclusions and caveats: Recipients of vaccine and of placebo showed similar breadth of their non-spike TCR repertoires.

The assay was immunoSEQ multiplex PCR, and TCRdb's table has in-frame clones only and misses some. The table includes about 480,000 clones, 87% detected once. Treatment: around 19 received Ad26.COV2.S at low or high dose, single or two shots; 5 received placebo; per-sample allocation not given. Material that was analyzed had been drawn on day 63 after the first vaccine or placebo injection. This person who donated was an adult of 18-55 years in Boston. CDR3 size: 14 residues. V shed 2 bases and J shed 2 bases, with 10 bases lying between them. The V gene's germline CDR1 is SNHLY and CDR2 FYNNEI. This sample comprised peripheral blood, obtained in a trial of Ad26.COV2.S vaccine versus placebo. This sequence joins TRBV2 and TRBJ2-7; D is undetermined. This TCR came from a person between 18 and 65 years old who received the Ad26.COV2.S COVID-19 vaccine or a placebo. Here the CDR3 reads CASSERRNTYEQYF. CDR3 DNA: TGTGCCAGCAGTGAACGGCGGAACACCTACGAGCAGTACTTC.